This passage covers 20 T cell receptor beta chains from one sample sequenced in a study of blood T cell repertoires in COVID-19 (dated by TCRdb to 2019 to 2021). The library was made by the immunoSEQ multiplex PCR assay. In its TCRdb copy, this immuneACCESS table keeps in-frame sequences only and misses some clones. Where compared with another copy, unresolved V genes explain less than half of these, and the others have no known cause. The sample includes 250,000 or so clones, with approximately 83% observed a single time. Jointly, the top ten make up around 2% of the sample. Sequenced material: peripheral blood. Receptors originate from a man aged 25-45 years who had recovered from COVID-19.

The V gene is TRBV18, the J gene TRBJ2-7, with 9 bases aligning to TRBD1. This CDR3 has 13 residues. Germline assignment: CDR1 KGHSH and CDR2 LQKENI. After removal of 6 bases from V and 3 bases from J, the junction contained 3 bases not matched to a gene. CDR3 protein: CASSVGQGYEQYF. The CDR3 DNA sequence: TGTGCCAGCTCCGTGGGACAGGGCTACGAGCAGTACTTC.

The J gene is TRBJ1-1, the V gene TRBV2; D not certain. V lost 7 bases and J 0 bases, leaving 15 bases between the germline ends. The CDR3 is made up of 15 amino acids. Germline assignment: CDR1 SNHLY and CDR2 FYNNEI. CDR3: CASMVGRSMNTEAFF. CDR3 sequence (DNA): TGTGCCAGCATGGTTGGCCGTTCCATGAACACTGAAGCTTTCTTT.

The rearrangement links TRBV3-1 (or the pseudogene TRBV3-2) to TRBJ2-5, with 15 bases fitting TRBD2. The V gene's germline CDR1 is LGHDT and CDR2 YNNKEL (reference sequence). V was pared by 3 bases and J by 4 bases, with 9 bases of the junction left unmatched. This CDR3 spans 18 amino acids. CDR3 sequence: CASSQQIPGLAGGETQYF. The CDR3 DNA follows: TGTGCCAGCAGCCAGCAAATACCGGGACTAGCGGGGGGAGAGACCCAGTACTTC.

V and J are TRBV18 and TRBJ1-1, with unresolved D. The germline V gene encodes CDR1 KGHSH and CDR2 LQKENI. The CDR3 is 13 residues long. Deletions cut 3 bases from V and 4 bases from J, with 9 bases between. For the CDR3, the DNA is TGTGCCAGCTCACCCCAGGAAGGCACTGAAGCTTTCTTT. Its protein product is CASSPQEGTEAFF.

The chain recombines TRBV5-1 with TRBJ1-4; 9 nucleotides match TRBD1. Trimming removed 4 bases from V and 7 bases from J; junction bases left unmatched: 5. Germline loops: CDR1 SGHRS, CDR2 YFSETQ. The CDR3 has 14 amino acids. The CDR3 region is CASSAGTGLEKLFF. CDR3 coding DNA: TGCGCCAGCAGCGCCGGGACAGGGCTTGAAAAACTGTTTTTT. The full variable domain, rest sourced from reference TRBV5-1 and TRBJ1-4, is KAGVTQTPRYLIKTRGQQVTLSCSPISGHRSVSWYQQTPGQGLQFLFEYFSETQRNKGNFPGRFSGRQFSNSRSEMNVSTLELGDSALYLCASSAGTGLEKLFFGSGTQLSVL.

This rearrangement joins TRBV2 to TRBJ2-1, with 12 bases that match TRBD2. The CDR3 totals 15 residues. With 4 bases clipped from V and 9 bases from J, the junction kept 7 bases outside the gene matches. The germline gives CDR1 SNHLY, CDR2 FYNNEI. The DNA for the CDR3 is TGTGCCAGCAGTGGAGGACTAGCGGGGTACGGTGAGCAGTTCTTC. Residues: CASSGGLAGYGEQFF. Using reference TRBV2 and TRBJ2-1 for the parts outside the CDR3, the full variable domain is EPEVTQTPSHQVTQMGQEVILRCVPISNHLYFYWYRQILGQKVEFLVSFYNNEISEKSEIFDDQFSVERPDGSNFTLKIRSTKLEDSAMYFCASSGGLAGYGEQFFGPGTRLTVL.

The chain recombines TRBV9 with TRBJ2-2; TRBD2 aligns across 8 bases. Germline CDR1 is SGDLS and CDR2 is YYNGEE. This CDR3 is 18 amino acids long. Losses at the gene ends were 0 bases for V and 1 base for J; bases not matched to a gene: 8. In DNA form, the CDR3 reads TGTGCCAGCAGCGTAGGGGGTATAGCGGGGCAGAACACCGGGGAGCTGTTTTTT. Translated: CASSVGGIAGQNTGELFF.

This chain connects TRBV6-5 to TRBJ2-1; 7 nucleotides align to TRBD2. V shed 4 bases, J shed 9 bases, and the junction held 9 bases outside the gene matches. Germline lookup yields CDR1 MNHEY and CDR2 SVGAGI. The CDR3 is 14 residues long. The CDR3 region is CASSSYRTSGEQFF. CDR3 sequence (DNA): TGTGCCAGCAGTTCCTATAGGACTAGTGGTGAGCAGTTCTTC.

The chain uses TRBV18 and TRBJ2-2, with TRBD1 matching 7 bases. V was clipped by 3 bases and J by 2 bases; unmatched bases: 6. The CDR3 runs to 16 residues. Germline V CDR1 and CDR2: KGHSH, LQKENI. The CDR3, as DNA: TGTGCCAGCTCACCGGACAGGTACCGAAACACCGGGGAGCTGTTTTTT. This encodes CASSPDRYRNTGELFF.

The chain couples TRBV7-2 to TRBJ1-5; possibly TRBD1 for D (6 bases). The CDR3 is made up of 14 amino acids. From germline, CDR1 is SGHTA and CDR2 FQGNSA. V dropped 1 base and J dropped 4 bases, with 8 bases sitting between them. For the CDR3, the DNA is TGTGCCAGCAGCTTAGTCCAGGGGAATCAGCCCCAGCATTTT. Amino acids: CASSLVQGNQPQHF.

J is TRBJ2-7 and V is TRBV5-6; D ambiguous. The V gene lost 0 bases and the J gene lost 11 bases, with 12 bases spanning the gap. The germline V gene has CDR1 SGHDT and CDR2 YYEEEE. The CDR3 is 12 amino acids. CDR3 protein: CASSLARGKEYF. The CDR3 DNA is TGTGCCAGCAGCTTGGCGCGAGGTAAGGAGTACTTC.

Only a few counts were recorded for this clone. The CDR3 nucleotides are TGTGCCAGCAGCTTAAAGACAGGGGCCTTTGAAAAACTGTTTTTT. Translated, it gives CASSLKTGAFEKLFF. The chain links TRBV7-2 to TRBJ1-4; TRBD1 aligns across 8 bases. With 2 bases clipped from V and 7 bases from J, the junction kept 6 bases outside the gene matches. The CDR3 contains 15 residues. Germline values: CDR1 SGHTA, CDR2 FQGNSA.

The chain joins TRBV9 to TRBJ2-3; unclear D gene. The CDR3 length is 15 residues. Germline-derived CDR1 and CDR2 are SGDLS and YYNGEE. Trimming left V 0 bases short and J 1 base short, with 9 bases between. The CDR3 is CASSVAGLGTDTQYF. Written as DNA, the CDR3 is TGTGCCAGCAGCGTAGCCGGGTTAGGCACAGATACGCAGTATTTT.

The J gene is TRBJ1-4, the V gene TRBV10-3; 7 positions agree with TRBD1. The V and J ends lost 2 bases and 8 bases, in that order; junction bases with no gene match: 11. The germline CDR1 and CDR2 sequences are ENHRY and SYGVKD. The CDR3 loop spans 16 amino acids. As DNA, the CDR3 is TGTGCCATCAGTGAGCGGGAAGGGGGCGCGGGGGAAAAACTGTTTTTT. Translating gives CAISEREGGAGEKLFF.

In its sample, this clone was seen once. The gene calls are TRBV9 and TRBJ2-1; 7 bases match TRBD2. The CDR3 has 15 residues. After removal of 5 bases from V and 0 bases from J, the junction contained 5 bases not matched to a gene. Looked up from germline, CDR1 is SGDLS and CDR2 is YYNGEE. The CDR3 protein is CASRGAGSSYNEQFF. Here the CDR3 DNA reads TGTGCCAGCAGGGGAGCGGGGAGCTCCTACAATGAGCAGTTCTTC. Using reference TRBV9 and TRBJ2-1 for the parts outside the CDR3, the full variable domain is DSGVTQTPKHLITATGQRVTLRCSPRSGDLSVYWYQQSLDQGLQFLIQYYNGEERAKGNILERFSAQQFPDLHSELNLSSLELGDSALYFCASRGAGSSYNEQFFGPGTRLTVL.

The V gene is TRBV3-1 (or the pseudogene TRBV3-2), the J gene TRBJ2-1; D is unresolved. CDR1 and CDR2 from the germline V gene are LGHDT and YNNKEL (reference sequence). This CDR3 comprises 13 residues. The V end lost 2 bases, the J end lost 10 bases, and 12 bases lay between the germline ends. This CDR3 is CASSQSAMSEQFF. In DNA form, the CDR3 reads TGTGCCAGCAGCCAATCCGCGATGAGCGAGCAGTTCTTC.

The chain has TRBV11-3 and TRBJ2-2, with TRBD1 matching 9 bases. V trimming: 5 bases; J trimming: 4 bases; junction bases outside the gene matches: 8. Germline loops: CDR1 SGHNT, CDR2 YENEEA. The CDR3 is 16 residues long. Here the CDR3 DNA reads TGTGCCAGCAGCAAACGGACAGGGGAGGGCACCGGGGAGCTGTTTTTT. It is translated as CASSKRTGEGTGELFF.

The chain carries TRBV6-5 and TRBJ1-6; the D gene is possibly TRBD1 (6 bases). This CDR3 has 15 amino acids. V lost 2 bases and J 7 bases, leaving 12 bases between the germline ends. Germline CDR1 reads MNHEY; CDR2 reads SVGAGI. CDR3 sequence reads: CASSYGQNPNSPLHF. The CDR3 nucleotides are TGTGCCAGCAGTTACGGACAGAACCCAAATTCACCCCTCCACTTT.

This chain connects TRBV10-2 to TRBJ2-1, with a weak D call TRBD2 (5 bases). Germline CDR1 WSHSY, CDR2 SAAADI. The CDR3 runs to 12 residues. Trimming removed 4 bases from V and 8 bases from J, with 9 bases in between. The CDR3 sequence: CASSAGFDEQFF. The CDR3 nucleotides read TGCGCCAGCAGTGCGGGGTTCGATGAGCAGTTCTTC.

This clone was recorded a few times. The genes are TRBV5-1 and TRBJ2-7; TRBD1 matches at 9 bases. With 1 base clipped from V and 6 bases from J, the junction kept 11 bases outside the gene matches. CDR3 size: 16 residues. Germline-derived CDR1 and CDR2 are SGHRS and YFSETQ. The CDR3 sequence: CASSLTIGTGSVEQYF. CDR3 bases: TGCGCCAGCAGCTTGACAATCGGGACAGGGTCTGTCGAGCAGTACTTC.